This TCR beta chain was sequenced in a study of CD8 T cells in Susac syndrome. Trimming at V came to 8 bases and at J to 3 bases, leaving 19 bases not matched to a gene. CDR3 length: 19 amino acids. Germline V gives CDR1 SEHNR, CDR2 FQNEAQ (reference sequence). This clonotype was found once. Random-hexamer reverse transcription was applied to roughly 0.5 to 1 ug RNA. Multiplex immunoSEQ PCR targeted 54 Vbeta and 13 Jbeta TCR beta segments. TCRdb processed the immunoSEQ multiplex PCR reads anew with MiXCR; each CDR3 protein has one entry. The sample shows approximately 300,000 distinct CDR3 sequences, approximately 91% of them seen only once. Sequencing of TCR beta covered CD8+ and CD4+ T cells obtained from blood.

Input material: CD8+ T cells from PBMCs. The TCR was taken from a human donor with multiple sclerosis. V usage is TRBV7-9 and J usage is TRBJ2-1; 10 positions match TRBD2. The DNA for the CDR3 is TGTGCCAGCCGCCCCTCGCTAGCGGGAGATGGAAAGGACTACAATGAGCAGTTCTTC. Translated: CASRPSLAGDGKDYNEQFF. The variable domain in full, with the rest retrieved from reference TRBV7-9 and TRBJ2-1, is DTGVSQNPRHKITKRGQNVTFRCDPISEHNRLYWYRQTLGQGPEFLTYFQNEAQLEKSRLLSDRFSAERPKGSFSTLEIQRTEQGDSAMYLCASRPSLAGDGKDYNEQFFGPGTRLTVL.